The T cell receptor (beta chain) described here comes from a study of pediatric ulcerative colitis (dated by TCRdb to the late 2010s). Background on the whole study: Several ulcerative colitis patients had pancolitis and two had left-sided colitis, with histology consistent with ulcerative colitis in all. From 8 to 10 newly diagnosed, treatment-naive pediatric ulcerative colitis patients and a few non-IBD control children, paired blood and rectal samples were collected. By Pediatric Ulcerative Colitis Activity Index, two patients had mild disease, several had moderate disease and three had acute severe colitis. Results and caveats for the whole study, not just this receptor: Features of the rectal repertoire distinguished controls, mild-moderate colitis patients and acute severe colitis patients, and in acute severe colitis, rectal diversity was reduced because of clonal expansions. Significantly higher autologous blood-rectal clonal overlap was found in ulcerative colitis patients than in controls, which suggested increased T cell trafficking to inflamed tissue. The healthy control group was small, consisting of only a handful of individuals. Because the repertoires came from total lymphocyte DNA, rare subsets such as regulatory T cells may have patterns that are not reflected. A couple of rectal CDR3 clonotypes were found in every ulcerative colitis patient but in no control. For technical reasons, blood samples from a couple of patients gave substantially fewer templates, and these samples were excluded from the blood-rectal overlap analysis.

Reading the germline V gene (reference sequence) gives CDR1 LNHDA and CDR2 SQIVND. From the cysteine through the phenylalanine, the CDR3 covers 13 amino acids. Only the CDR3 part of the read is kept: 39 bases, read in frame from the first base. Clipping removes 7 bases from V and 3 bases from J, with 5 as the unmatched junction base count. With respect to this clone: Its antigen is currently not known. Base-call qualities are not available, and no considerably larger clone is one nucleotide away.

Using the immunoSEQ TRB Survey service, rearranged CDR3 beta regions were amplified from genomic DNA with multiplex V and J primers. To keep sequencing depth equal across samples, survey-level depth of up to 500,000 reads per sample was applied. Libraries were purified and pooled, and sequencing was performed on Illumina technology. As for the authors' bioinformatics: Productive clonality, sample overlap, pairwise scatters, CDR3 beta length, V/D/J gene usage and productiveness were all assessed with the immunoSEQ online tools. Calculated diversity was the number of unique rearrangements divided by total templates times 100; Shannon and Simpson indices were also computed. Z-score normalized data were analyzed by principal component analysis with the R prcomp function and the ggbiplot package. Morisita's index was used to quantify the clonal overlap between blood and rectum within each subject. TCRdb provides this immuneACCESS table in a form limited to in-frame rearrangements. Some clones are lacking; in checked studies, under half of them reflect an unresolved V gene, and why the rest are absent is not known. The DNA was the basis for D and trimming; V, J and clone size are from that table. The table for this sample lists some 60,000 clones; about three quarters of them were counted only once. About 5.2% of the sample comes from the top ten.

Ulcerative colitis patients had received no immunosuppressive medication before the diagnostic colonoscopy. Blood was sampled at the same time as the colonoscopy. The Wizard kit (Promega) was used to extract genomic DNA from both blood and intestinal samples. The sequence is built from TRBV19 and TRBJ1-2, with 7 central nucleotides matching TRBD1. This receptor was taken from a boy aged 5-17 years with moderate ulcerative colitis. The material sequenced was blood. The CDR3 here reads CASTSTGDYGYTF. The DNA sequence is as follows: TGTGCCAGTACCTCAACAGGGGACTATGGCTACACCTTC. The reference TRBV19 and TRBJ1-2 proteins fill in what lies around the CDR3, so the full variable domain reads DGGITQSPKYLFRKEGQNVTLSCEQNLNHDAMYWYRQDPGQGLRLIYYSQIVNDFQKGDIAEGYSVSREKKESFPLTVTSAQKNPTAFYLCASTSTGDYGYTFGSGTRLTVV.